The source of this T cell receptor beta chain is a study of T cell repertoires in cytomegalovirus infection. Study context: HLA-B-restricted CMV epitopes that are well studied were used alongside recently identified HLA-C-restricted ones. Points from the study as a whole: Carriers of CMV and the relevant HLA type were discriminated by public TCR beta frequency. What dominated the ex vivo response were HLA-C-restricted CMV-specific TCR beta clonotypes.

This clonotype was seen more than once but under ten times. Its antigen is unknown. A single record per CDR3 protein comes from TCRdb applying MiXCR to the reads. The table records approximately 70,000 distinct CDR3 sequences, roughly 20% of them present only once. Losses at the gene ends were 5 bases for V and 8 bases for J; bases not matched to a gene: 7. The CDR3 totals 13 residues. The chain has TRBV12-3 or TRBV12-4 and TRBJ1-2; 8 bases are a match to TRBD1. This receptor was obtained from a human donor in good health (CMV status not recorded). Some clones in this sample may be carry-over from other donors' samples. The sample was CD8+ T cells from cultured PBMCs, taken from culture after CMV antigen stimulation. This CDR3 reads CASSLGQGRGYTF. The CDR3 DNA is TGTGCCAGCAGTCTCGGACAGGGAAGAGGCTACACCTTC.